The 19 T cell receptor beta chains below were found in one sample sequenced in a study of cytotoxic CD8 clonotypes in ibrutinib-treated CLL. Sequenced by immunoSEQ multiplex PCR; TCRdb stores in-frame clones only, minus some. The data show 150,000 or so clones, 70% to 90% seen once. Sample: PBMCs, taken after 24 months of ibrutinib treatment. The receptors shown here come from a human donor with chronic lymphocytic leukemia.

The chain combines TRBV4-1 with TRBJ2-7; TRBD2 matches at 7 bases. Germline V gene sequence: CDR1 MGHRA, CDR2 YSYEKL. The CDR3 extends over 14 amino acids. Germline trimming cut 4 bases from V and 2 bases from J; bases unmatched to any gene: 5. The CDR3 nucleotides read TGCGCCAGCAGCCCCGGCGGGAGACCCTACGAGCAGTACTTC. Protein sequence: CASSPGGRPYEQYF.

The chain links TRBV7-9 to TRBJ2-2; no definite D call. The CDR3 is made up of 14 amino acids. The V gene lost 5 bases and the J gene lost 5 bases, with 12 bases spanning the gap. The germline V gene has CDR1 SEHNR and CDR2 FQNEAQ (reference sequence). The CDR3, as DNA: TGTGCCAGCAGCCCCCACGCGGATACCGGGGAGCTGTTTTTT. It specifies CASSPHADTGELFF.

The V gene is TRBV28, the J gene TRBJ2-7, with 11 bases lining up with TRBD1. The ends lost 4 bases at V and 4 bases at J; junction bases unmatched: 12. CDR3 size: 17 residues. The germline V gene encodes CDR1 MDHEN and CDR2 SYDVKM. This CDR3 reads CASSSASGQGAGYEQYF. Here the CDR3 DNA reads TGTGCCAGCAGTTCCGCCTCCGGACAGGGGGCGGGATACGAGCAGTACTTC.

The gene calls are TRBV9 and TRBJ2-1; 10 nucleotides match TRBD2. Looked up from germline, CDR1 is SGDLS and CDR2 is YYNGEE. There are 14 residues in the CDR3. With 1 base clipped from V and 9 bases from J, the junction kept 4 bases outside the gene matches. In DNA, the CDR3 is TGTGCCAGCAGCGTAAATCCTAGCGGGAGTGAGCAGTTCTTC. Protein: CASSVNPSGSEQFF.

This clone was detected once. This chain links TRBV19 with TRBJ1-5; D remains unclear. V shed 6 bases and J shed 0 bases, with 9 bases lying between them. This CDR3 has 14 amino acids. Germline V gives CDR1 LNHDA, CDR2 SQIVND (reference sequence). CDR3 in DNA: TGTGCCAGTAGCGTCGTCAGTAGCAATCAGCCCCAGCATTTT. Its translation is CASSVVSSNQPQHF.

This sequence joins TRBV9 and TRBJ2-5; 9 bases map to TRBD2. The V segment lost 0 bases and the J segment 5 bases; nucleotides outside the gene matches: 8. CDR1 is SGDLS, CDR2 YYNGEE, per germline. This CDR3 has 16 residues. Here the CDR3 reads CASSVGASGTRETQYF. In nucleotides, the CDR3 is TGTGCCAGCAGCGTAGGGGCTAGCGGGACTCGGGAGACCCAGTACTTC.

The V call is TRBV28, the J call TRBJ1-2; D perhaps matches TRBD1 (6 bases). The length of the CDR3 is 14 residues. Germline CDR1 and CDR2: MDHEN and SYDVKM. V dropped 5 bases and J dropped 4 bases, with 14 bases sitting between them. The CDR3 coding sequence is TGTGCCAGCAGTCCCGGGCAGGGGTTCTATGGCTACACCTTC. Its protein is CASSPGQGFYGYTF.

The V and J genes are TRBV9 and TRBJ1-6; 7 positions agree with TRBD1. Looked up from germline, CDR1 is SGDLS and CDR2 is YYNGEE. J lost 9 bases, V lost 0 bases, and 12 bases had no gene match. CDR3 size: 17 residues. The CDR3: CASSVDLQDRSGSPLHF. CDR3 nucleotides: TGTGCCAGCAGCGTAGATCTCCAGGACAGGTCCGGTTCACCCCTCCACTTT.

This clone was seen more than once but under ten times. The V call is TRBV27, the J call TRBJ1-5, with TRBD1 matching over 7 bases. CDR1 MNHEY and CDR2 SMNVEV come from the germline V gene (reference sequence). V dropped 3 bases and J dropped 0; count of bases not matched to a gene: 8. The CDR3 is 17 residues long. The DNA for the CDR3 is TGTGCCAGCAGTTTGCTGACAGGGCTAGATAGCAATCAGCCCCAGCATTTT. This encodes CASSLLTGLDSNQPQHF.

The chain combines TRBV5-5 with TRBJ1-3, with D hard to call. CDR1 and CDR2 from the germline V gene are SGHKS and YYEKEE (reference sequence). V shed 2 bases and J shed 3 bases, with 9 bases lying between them. This CDR3 comprises 14 residues. In nucleotides, the CDR3 is TGTGCCAGCAGCTTACCCGGGGATGGAAACACCATATATTTT. This codes for CASSLPGDGNTIYF. Complete variable domain (other parts from reference TRBV5-5 and TRBJ1-3): DAGVTQSPTHLIKTRGQQVTLRCSPISGHKSVSWYQQVLGQGPQFIFQYYEKEERGRGNFPDRFSARQFPNYSSELNVNALLLGDSALYLCASSLPGDGNTIYFGEGSWLTVV.

The chain employs TRBV23-1 and TRBJ1-4, with a tentative D call TRBD1 (5 bases). TRBV23-1 is designated an ORF whose function remains uncertain. The CDR3 loop spans 16 amino acids. Trimming took 7 bases from V and 12 from J, leaving 27 bases between them. The CDR3 DNA follows: TGCGCCAGCACCCTGCCCGCAGGGCTAACAGGTCGGGAACTGTTTTTT. Residues: CASTLPAGLTGRELFF.

The chain joins TRBV18 to TRBJ2-5; D uncertain. The germline V gene encodes CDR1 KGHSH and CDR2 LQKENI. CDR3 length equals 12 residues. V was pared by 4 bases and J by 0 bases, with 3 bases between. In DNA, the CDR3 is TGTGCCAGCTCACGTTACCAAGAGACCCAGTACTTC. Translating it yields CASSRYQETQYF.

Notes on this clone: A junction end diverges from the germline sequence, so it may reflect a read error. This chain uses TRBV7-7 with TRBJ2-3; weak D call: TRBD2 (6 bases). Germline CDR1 reads SSHAT; CDR2 reads FNYEAQ (reference sequence). The CDR3 has 13 amino acids. The CDR3 protein is CASSFIAADTQYF. The CDR3 DNA sequence: TGTGCTAGCAGCTTCATAGCGGCAGATACGCAGTATTTT. The full variable domain, with the rest looked up from reference TRBV7-7 and TRBJ2-3, is GAGVSQSPRYKVTKRGQDVTLRCDPISSHATLYWYQQALGQGPEFLTYFNYEAQPDKSGLPSDRFSAERPEGSISTLTIQRTEQRDSAMYRCASSFIAADTQYFGPGTRLTVL.

The chain combines TRBV13 with TRBJ2-2, with 7 nucleotides matching TRBD2. The V and J ends lost 4 bases and 0 bases, in that order; junction bases with no gene match: 5. This CDR3 spans 16 amino acids. Germline V gives CDR1 PRHDT, CDR2 FYEKMQ (reference sequence). Here the CDR3 reads CASSSTSGANTGELFF. CDR3 sequence (DNA): TGTGCCAGCAGCTCAACAAGCGGGGCGAACACCGGGGAGCTGTTTTTT.

The chain has TRBV4-2 and TRBJ1-3; D remains ambiguous. V was shortened by 3 bases and J by 4 bases, with 7 bases between the two germline ends. CDR3 length: 13 residues. Germline values: CDR1 LGHNA, CDR2 YNFKEQ. The CDR3 here is CASSQKDGNTIYF. CDR3 coding DNA: TGTGCCAGCAGCCAGAAAGACGGAAACACCATATATTTT.

The chain employs TRBV7-9 and TRBJ2-7; the D gene could be TRBD1 or TRBD2 (5 bases each). The CDR3 sequence is 13 residues long. V lost 4 bases, J lost 4 bases, and 11 bases lay in between. Looked up from germline, CDR1 is SEHNR and CDR2 is FQNEAQ (reference sequence). In DNA, the CDR3 is TGTGCCAGCAGCTACGGGACCCAATACGAGCAGTACTTC. Its protein is CASSYGTQYEQYF.

This clone was detected a few times. The chain combines TRBV10-3 with TRBJ1-3; TRBD1 agrees at 8 bases. Per the germline V gene, CDR1 is ENHRY and CDR2 is SYGVKD. The CDR3 extends over 16 amino acids. V was pared by 4 bases and J by 0 bases, with 5 bases of the junction left unmatched. CDR3 in DNA: TGTGCCATCAGTGGGGGACAGGCCAACTCTGGAAACACCATATATTTT. Amino acid sequence: CAISGGQANSGNTIYF.

The chain joins TRBV7-3 to TRBJ2-2; D gene ambiguous. CDR3 length equals 14 residues. V lost 1 base and J 1 base, leaving 4 bases between the germline ends. Germline CDR1 is SGHTA and CDR2 is FQGTGA. DNA for the CDR3: TGTGCCAGCAGCTTAAGTGGGAACACCGGGGAGCTGTTTTTT. Encoded protein: CASSLSGNTGELFF. Using reference TRBV7-3 and TRBJ2-2 for the parts outside the CDR3, the full variable domain is GAGVSQTPSNKVTEKGKYVELRCDPISGHTALYWYRQSLGQGPEFLIYFQGTGAADDSGLPNDRFFAVRPEGSVSTLKIQRTERGDSAVYLCASSLSGNTGELFFGEGSRLTVL.

The gene calls are TRBV11-3 and TRBJ2-7, with D maybe TRBD2 (5 bases). The CDR3 length is 15 residues. V dropped 5 bases and J dropped 2 bases, with 16 bases sitting between them. Germline CDR1 reads SGHNT; CDR2 reads YENEEA. CDR3 in amino acids: CASSGRVPRPYEQYF. Written as DNA, the CDR3 is TGTGCCAGCAGCGGGCGGGTCCCCAGGCCCTACGAGCAGTACTTC.